This T cell receptor beta chain appears in the sequencing data of a study of T cells in Graves' hyperthyroidism and ophthalmopathy. The table lists this clonotype with many counts. Its target is not known. Template material for amplifying TCR beta CDR3 regions consisted of RNA transcripts. The HTBI primer set drove a first-round RT-PCR of the TCR CDR3. TCRdb reprocessed the multiplex PCR reads with MiXCR, giving one entry per CDR3 protein. The sample yields roughly 260,000 distinct CDR3 sequences, roughly 15% seen once. Study outcomes and limitations: A model of 13 V-J pairs discriminated ophthalmopathy from stable hyperthyroidism.

The germline V gene encodes CDR1 SNHLY and CDR2 FYNNEI. The CDR3 extends over 12 amino acids. V was pared by 2 bases and J by 6 bases, with 7 bases between. Sequencing input: blood. The chain is built from TRBV2 and TRBJ1-1; tentative D call: TRBD1 (5 bases). The receptor was derived from a woman in her forties with Graves' hyperthyroidism that later progressed to Graves' ophthalmopathy. CDR3 nucleotides: TGTGCCAGCAGTGAAATGGGACCTGAAGCTTTCTTT. Its protein product is CASSEMGPEAFF.